This T cell receptor (beta chain) was recovered during a study of shared clonotypes between healthy human individuals. Whole-study context: A donor's plate count was three for CD4 naive and three for CD4 memory; CD8 naive had two and CD8 memory one.

The DNA input per sorted-subset replicate PCR was around 200 ng, corresponding to roughly 31,000 T cell genomes. Per the original methods: Owing to the provision of junction-only sequences devoid of quality scores by immunoSEQ, filtering differed. Data came from immunoSEQ multiplex PCR; TCRdb stores just in-frame clones and leaves some out. V and J calls plus clone size are reproduced from that table; the DNA served to infer D and trimming. The sample has roughly 1,100,000 clones, 75% seen once. V lost 5 bases to trimming and J lost 0 bases, with 8 bases between them. From germline, CDR1 is LNHDA and CDR2 SQIVND (reference sequence). The CDR3 extends over 13 amino acids.

Input material: memory CD4+ T cells sorted from blood. The subset is: CD45RA-negative fraction. The chain combines TRBV19 with TRBJ2-7; D unclear. The clonotype originates from a man younger than 30 in good health. The CDR3 DNA is TGTGCCAGTAGTTGGCGGACCTCCTACGAGCAGTACTTC. This translates into CASSWRTSYEQYF.